The subject of this entry is one TCR beta chain. The data originate from a study of T cell changes during pregnancy in multiple sclerosis. Generated by immunoSEQ multiplex PCR, the TCRdb table keeps only in-frame clones and is missing some. This sample yields about 110,000 clones, of which around 90% are seen a single time; approximately 1.6% belongs to the top ten. The germline V gene encodes CDR1 MDHEN and CDR2 SYDVKM. The CDR3 contains 13 residues. Deletions cut 6 bases from V and 1 base from J, with 9 bases between. This chain uses TRBV28 with TRBJ1-1; possibly TRBD1 for D (6 bases). The source material was peripheral blood, sampled after pregnancy. This receptor was obtained from a female donor with multiple sclerosis, enrolled in a pregnancy study. The CDR3: CASSRDTNTEAFF. CDR3 in DNA: TGTGCCAGCAGCCGGGACACGAACACTGAAGCTTTCTTT.